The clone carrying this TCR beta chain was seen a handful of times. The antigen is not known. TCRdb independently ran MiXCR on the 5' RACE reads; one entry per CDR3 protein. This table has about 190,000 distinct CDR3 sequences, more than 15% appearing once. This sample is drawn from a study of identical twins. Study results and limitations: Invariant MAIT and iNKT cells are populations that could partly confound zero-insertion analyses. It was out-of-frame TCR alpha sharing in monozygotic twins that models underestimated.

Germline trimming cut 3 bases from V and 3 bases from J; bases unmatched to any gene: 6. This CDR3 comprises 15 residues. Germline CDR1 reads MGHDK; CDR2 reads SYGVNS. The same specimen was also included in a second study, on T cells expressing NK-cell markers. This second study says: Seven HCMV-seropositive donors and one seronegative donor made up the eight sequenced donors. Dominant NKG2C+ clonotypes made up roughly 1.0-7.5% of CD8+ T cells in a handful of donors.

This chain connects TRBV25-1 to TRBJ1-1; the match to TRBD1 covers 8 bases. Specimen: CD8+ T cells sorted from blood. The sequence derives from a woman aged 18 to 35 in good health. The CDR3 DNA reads TGTGCCAGCAGTGATCCAGGGGGCGCAGACACTGAAGCTTTCTTT. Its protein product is CASSDPGGADTEAFF.